This TCR beta chain derives from a study of T-cell reconstitution after alpha-beta-depleted transplantation in children. Preparing the TCRbeta library involved the use of unique molecular identifiers. TCRdb processed the PCR reads anew with MiXCR; each CDR3 protein has one entry. Of approximately 250,000 distinct CDR3 sequences listed, 9.7% were seen once; the top ten hold less than 6%. This clonotype has just a few counts. The CDR3 extends over 16 amino acids. Deletions cut 3 bases from V and 7 bases from J, with 19 bases between. Germline V gene lookup returns CDR1 SEHNR and CDR2 FQNEAQ (reference sequence).

Sequenced here: PBMCs from the stem cell graft donor, sampled from the stem cell graft. The chain carries TRBV7-9 and TRBJ1-5; D may be TRBD1 (5 bases). The clonotype comes from a human donor who donated a stem cell graft to a child with SCID. In DNA, the CDR3 is TGTGCCAGCAGCTTGGGAACAGGCGACCCAGGACAGCCCCAGCATTTT. Translated: CASSLGTGDPGQPQHF.